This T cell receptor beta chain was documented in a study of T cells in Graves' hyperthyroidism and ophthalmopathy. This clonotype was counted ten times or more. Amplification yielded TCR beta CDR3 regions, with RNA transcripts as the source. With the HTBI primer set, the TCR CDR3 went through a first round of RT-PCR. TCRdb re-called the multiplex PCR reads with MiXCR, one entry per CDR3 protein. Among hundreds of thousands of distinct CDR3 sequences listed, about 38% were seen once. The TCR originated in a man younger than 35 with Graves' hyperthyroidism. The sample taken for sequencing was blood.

CDR3 in DNA: TGTGCCAGCAGTGAAGAGCTGAACACTGAAGCTTTCTTT. It specifies CASSEELNTEAFF. The V call is TRBV2, the J call TRBJ1-1; D unresolved. CDR3 length: 13 amino acids. V dropped 1 base and J dropped 0 bases, with 3 bases sitting between them. Germline CDR1 reads SNHLY; CDR2 reads FYNNEI.